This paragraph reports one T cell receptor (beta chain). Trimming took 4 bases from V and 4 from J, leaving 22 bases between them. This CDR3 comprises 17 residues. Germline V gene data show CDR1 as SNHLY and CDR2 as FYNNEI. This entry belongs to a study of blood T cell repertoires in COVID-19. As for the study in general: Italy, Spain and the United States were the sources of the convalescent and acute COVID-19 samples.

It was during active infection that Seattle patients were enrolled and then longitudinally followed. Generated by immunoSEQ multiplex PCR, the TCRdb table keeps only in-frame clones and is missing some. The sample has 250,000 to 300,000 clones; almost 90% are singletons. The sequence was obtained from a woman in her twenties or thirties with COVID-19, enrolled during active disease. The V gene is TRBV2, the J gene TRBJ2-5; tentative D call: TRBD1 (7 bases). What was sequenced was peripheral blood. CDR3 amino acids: CASSAGIRGARRETQYF. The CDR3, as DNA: TGTGCCAGCAGTGCGGGGATCAGGGGGGCGAGGAGAGAGACCCAGTACTTC.